This T cell receptor beta chain came from a study of CD8+ T cells in alopecia areata. Study-wide background: Each day, treated patients took oral tofacitinib twice, at 5 to 10 mg per dose.

With respect to this clone: Its specificity is unknown.

Sequencing templates came from extracted RNA that was reverse transcribed into cDNA. Some clones are missing from TCRdb's copy, which holds only in-frame ones; the method was immunoSEQ multiplex PCR. The sample lists about 99,000 clones, around 86% occurring once. Described treatment: oral pan-JAK inhibitor, 5-10 mg twice daily. Study-level results: It was observed that many expanded lesional clones persisted in scalp and blood during tofacitinib.

CDR1 SGHRS and CDR2 YFSETQ come from the germline V gene. V lost 3 bases, J lost 5 bases, and 5 bases stayed unmatched. The CDR3 has 14 amino acids. This clonotype was obtained from a human donor with alopecia areata. Specimen: CD8+ T cells sorted from blood, collected at roughly week 30, from a patient treated with tofacitinib. The chain combines TRBV5-1 with TRBJ2-1; 7 bases agree with TRBD2. The CDR3 DNA is TGCGCCAGCAGCTCGGCGGGGGTCCACAATGAGCAGTTCTTC. This sequence encodes CASSSAGVHNEQFF.